The T cell receptor beta chain under discussion was sequenced for a study of T-cell memory formation after mild COVID-19. Study findings and constraints: Mainly in CM and EM were contracting CD4+ clones; CD8+ were in EMRA. In pre-infection memory, a portion of responding clones appeared, which suggested that cross-reactive memory joined.

V gave up 1 base and J gave up 7 bases, with 11 bases separating them. The CDR3 loop spans 15 amino acids. Germline V gene lookup returns CDR1 LNHDA and CDR2 SQIVND (reference sequence). TCR alpha and TCR beta cDNA libraries with sample barcodes and UMIs came from 5'RACE using constant-segment primers. Each CDR3 protein gets one entry after TCRdb re-called the 5' RACE reads with MiXCR. Counted here are some 62,000 distinct CDR3 sequences, over 8.5% occurring once; the ten biggest clones make up less than 1.5%. This clonotype was seen a handful of times. No antigen is known for it. The origin of this receptor is a young man who had mild COVID-19 (a few samples of this study predate the infection). Cell type and time point are not known. Input material: PBMCs or a T cell subset sorted from them (not recorded which). This sequence joins TRBV19 and TRBJ1-6, with D perhaps TRBD1 (5 bases). The CDR3 DNA sequence: TGTGCCAGTAGTATAGCGGGACGATGGAATTCACCCCTCCACTTT. This encodes CASSIAGRWNSPLHF.